The entry below gives a single TCR beta chain sequence along with its context. Its antigen is still unknown. The data are from a study of Ad26.COV2.S vaccination and SARS-CoV-2 variants. Treatment denoted: roughly 19 received Ad26.COV2.S at low or high dose, single or two shots; about five received placebo; per-sample allocation not given. Material that was analyzed had been drawn on day 63 after the first vaccine or placebo injection. V lost 0 bases and J 2 bases, leaving 7 bases between the germline ends. This CDR3 is 14 amino acids long. From germline, CDR1 is SGHTA and CDR2 FQGNSA. TCRdb's copy holds only in-frame clones and misses some; the assay was immunoSEQ multiplex PCR. The table includes hundreds of thousands of clones, roughly 90% detected once. Study-level results: The TCR breadth and depth analyses may have produced an underestimate of total T cell responses.

The sequences come from peripheral blood, collected in a trial of Ad26.COV2.S vaccine versus placebo. The chain links TRBV7-2 to TRBJ1-2, with no clear D. The origin of this receptor is a person between 18 and 65 years old who received the Ad26.COV2.S COVID-19 vaccine or a placebo. CDR3 bases: TGTGCCAGCAGCTTAGCGTGGGAAAACTATGGCTACACCTTC. Translated: CASSLAWENYGYTF. Using reference TRBV7-2 and TRBJ1-2 for the parts outside the CDR3, the full variable domain is GAGVSQSPSNKVTEKGKDVELRCDPISGHTALYWYRQSLGQGLEFLIYFQGNSAPDKSGLPSDRFSAERTGGSVSTLTIQRTQQEDSAVYLCASSLAWENYGYTFGSGTRLTVV.